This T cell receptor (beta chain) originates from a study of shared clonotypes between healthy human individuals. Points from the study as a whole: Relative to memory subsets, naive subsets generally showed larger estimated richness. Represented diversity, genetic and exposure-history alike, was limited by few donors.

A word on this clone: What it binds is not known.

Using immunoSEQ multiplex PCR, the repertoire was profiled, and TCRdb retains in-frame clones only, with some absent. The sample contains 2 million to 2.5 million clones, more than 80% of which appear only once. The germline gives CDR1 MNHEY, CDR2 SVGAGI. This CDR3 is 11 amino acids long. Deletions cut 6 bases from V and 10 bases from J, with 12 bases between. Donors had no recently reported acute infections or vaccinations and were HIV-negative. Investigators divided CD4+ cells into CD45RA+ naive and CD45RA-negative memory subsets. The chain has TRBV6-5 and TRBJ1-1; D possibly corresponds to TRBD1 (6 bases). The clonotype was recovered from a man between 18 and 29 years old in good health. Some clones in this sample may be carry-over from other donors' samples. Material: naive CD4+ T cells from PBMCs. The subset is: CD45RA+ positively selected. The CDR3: CASRLGGRAFF. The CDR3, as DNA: TGTGCCAGCAGACTAGGGGGGAGAGCTTTCTTT.